The following is a T cell receptor (beta chain) sequence with its context. Its antigen remains unknown. The CDR3 loop spans 13 amino acids. The germline CDR1 and CDR2 sequences are SNHLY and FYNNEI. Trimming removed 7 bases at V and 3 bases at J, with 12 bases between. Generated by immunoSEQ multiplex PCR, the TCRdb table keeps only in-frame clones and is missing some. The table lists over 60,000 clones, more than 80% of them singletons. This sample is part of a study of siplizumab effects on memory and regulatory T cells. Study-wide results and limits: In controls, roughly 25% of mappable alloreactive CD4+ clones were Treg-derived on average, versus roughly 69% with siplizumab. Proliferating siplizumab-culture Tregs lacked confirmation of suppressive function.

The rearrangement uses TRBV2 and TRBJ2-5, with D hard to call. Material for sequencing was CD8+ T cells sorted from blood. This receptor was identified in a human donor in good health. As DNA, the CDR3 is TGTGCCAGCACGCCGCGGAGCAAAGAGACCCAGTACTTC. It specifies CASTPRSKETQYF.